Given below is one T cell receptor beta chain in context. The record originates from a study of blood T cell repertoires in COVID-19. The protocol was immunoSEQ multiplex PCR, while the TCRdb copy is restricted to in-frame clones and leaves out a portion. The sample has tens of thousands of clones, over 80% seen once; the top ten hold around 12%. Trimming took 2 bases from V and 4 from J; bases not matched to a gene: 6. The germline CDR1 and CDR2 sequences are MNHEY and SVGEGT. CDR3 length equals 16 residues. The clonotype comes from a human donor in a cohort sampled during active COVID-19. The V gene is TRBV6-2 or TRBV6-3, the J gene TRBJ2-5, with 11 bases fitting TRBD1. The sequenced material came from peripheral blood. The CDR3 here is CASSYRDRGTGETQYF. For the CDR3, the DNA is TGTGCCAGCAGTTACCGGGACAGGGGGACTGGAGAGACCCAGTACTTC.